A single sample is the source of the 4 T cell receptor beta chains below, sequenced in a study of monozygotic twins with inflammatory bowel disease. After re-calling the 5' RACE reads, TCRdb lists one entry per CDR3 protein, DNA absent. Its listing shows 150,000 to 200,000 distinct CDR3 sequences. The sample comprised blood. The receptors here all came from a human donor with ulcerative colitis or Crohn's disease, or a healthy co-twin of an affected twin (not recorded which).

The chain joins TRBV20-1 to TRBJ2-7; the TRBD1 assignment by TCRdb is unverifiable without DNA. This CDR3 is 15 amino acids long. The V gene's germline CDR1 is DFQATT and CDR2 SNEGSKA (reference sequence). CDR3 amino acids: CSARENMDRGYEQYF.

The chain couples TRBV28 to TRBJ2-1; TCRdb proposes TRBD1, but this gene call is untestable without DNA. The CDR3 covers 14 residues. The germline V gene has CDR1 MDHEN and CDR2 SYDVKM. The CDR3 loop reads CATSEGQGYNEQFF.

V is TRBV13 and J is TRBJ1-1; the D gene TCRdb calls, TRBD1, cannot be checked with no DNA. Germline CDR1 reads PRHDT; CDR2 reads FYEKMQ (reference sequence). The CDR3 has 14 amino acids. The CDR3: CASSLRGVGTEAFF.

This chain joins TRBV5-1 and TRBJ1-1; the D call from TCRdb, TRBD1, cannot be confirmed without DNA. Germline-derived CDR1 and CDR2 are SGHRS and YFSETQ. The CDR3 sequence is 13 residues long. CDR3 protein: CASTRGEWGEAFF.